This entry lists 22 T cell receptor beta chains sequenced from one sample in a study of graft-versus-host responses after intestinal transplantation. Sequencing was performed with immunoSEQ multiplex PCR; in TCRdb, only in-frame clones are kept and a portion is missing. The top ten clones hold approximately 0.84% of a sample with about 19,000 clones, roughly 40% of them seen once. The sample here was alloreactive CD4+ T cells from a mixed lymphocyte reaction culture, taken before intestinal transplant. The subset is: CFSE-low proliferating T cells sorted from approximately six-day pre-transplant mixed lymphocyte reaction (GvH or HvG direction). These receptors all come from a human patient who received an intestinal transplant.

This clone was picked up a small number of times. The chain combines TRBV7-6 with TRBJ2-2; D is possibly TRBD1 (8 bases). The germline V gene has CDR1 SGHVS and CDR2 FNYEAQ. Trimming removed 5 bases from V and 8 bases from J, with 18 bases in between. The CDR3 totals 15 residues. CDR3 sequence (DNA): TGTGCCAGCAGCCCAGGACAGGGAGGGTTTGGGGAGCTGTTTTTT. It translates to CASSPGQGGFGELFF.

Only a few counts were recorded for this clone. The chain joins TRBV4-3 to TRBJ1-5, with no clear D. V was cut by 0 bases and J by 0 bases, with 0 bases left in between. The CDR3 consists of 13 residues. The germline CDR1 and CDR2 sequences are LGHNA and YSLEER. The CDR3 DNA is TGCGCCAGCAGCCAAGATAGCAATCAGCCCCAGCATTTT. Translation gives CASSQDSNQPQHF.

V gene TRBV10-3 combines with J gene TRBJ2-3, with unresolved D. There are 12 residues in the CDR3. CDR1 is ENHRY and CDR2 is SYGVKD in the germline V gene. The V end lost 3 bases, the J end lost 10 bases, and 11 bases lay between the germline ends. The CDR3 DNA reads as TGTGCCATCAGTGAAGGCCCCCCAGCGCAGTATTTT. This translates into CAISEGPPAQYF.

This clone was counted a few times. The chain links TRBV5-1 to TRBJ1-6; a possible D gene is TRBD1 (5 bases). Trimming stripped 0 bases from V and 7 bases from J, with 5 bases between. CDR1 and CDR2 from the germline V gene are SGHRS and YFSETQ. The CDR3 contains 13 residues. The CDR3 nucleotides read TGCGCCAGCAGCTTGGGACAGAATTCACCCCTCCACTTT. It codes for CASSLGQNSPLHF. The whole variable domain, remainder taken from reference TRBV5-1 and TRBJ1-6, is KAGVTQTPRYLIKTRGQQVTLSCSPISGHRSVSWYQQTPGQGLQFLFEYFSETQRNKGNFPGRFSGRQFSNSRSEMNVSTLELGDSALYLCASSLGQNSPLHFGNGTRLTVT.

This clone was seen a few times. The chain uses TRBV11-3 and TRBJ2-1, with D perhaps matching TRBD1 or TRBD2 (5 bases each). The V and J ends lost 5 bases and 1 base respectively, with 21 bases between them. The CDR3 consists of 18 residues. Germline CDR1 and CDR2: SGHNT and YENEEA. Here the CDR3 reads CASSRGRGERQSYNEQFF. The DNA of the CDR3 is TGTGCCAGCAGCAGAGGGCGTGGGGAGCGACAGTCCTACAATGAGCAGTTCTTC. The full variable domain, rest sourced from reference TRBV11-3 and TRBJ2-1, is EAGVVQSPRYKIIEKKQPVAFWCNPISGHNTLYWYLQNLGQGPELLIRYENEEAVDDSQLPKDRFSAERLKGVDSTLKIQPAELGDSAVYLCASSRGRGERQSYNEQFFGPGTRLTVL.

The gene calls are TRBV6-1 and TRBJ1-2; D is possibly TRBD1 (5 bases). Germline assignment: CDR1 MNHNS and CDR2 SASEGT. CDR3 length equals 14 residues. Between the trimmed V and J ends, which lost 6 bases and 2 bases, there was a span of 13 bases. The CDR3: CASRYVGGNYGYTF. CDR3 in DNA: TGTGCCAGCAGATACGTGGGGGGGAACTATGGCTACACCTTC.

The table lists this clone with a few counts. This chain joins TRBV5-1 and TRBJ1-2; TRBD1 aligns across 10 bases. Germline V gene sequence: CDR1 SGHRS, CDR2 YFSETQ. The CDR3 extends over 15 amino acids. The V segment lost 5 bases and the J segment 6 bases; nucleotides outside the gene matches: 10. The CDR3 nucleotides read TGCGCCAGCAGATGGACGACAGGGGGCGCAGATGGCTACACCTTC. It yields the protein CASRWTTGGADGYTF.

This clone was seen more than once but under ten times. The gene calls are TRBV2 and TRBJ2-5, with a weak D call TRBD1 (7 bases). This CDR3 has 13 amino acids. The germline gives CDR1 SNHLY, CDR2 FYNNEI. The DNA of the CDR3 is TGTGCGGCAGGGGGGTCCACCCCAGAGACCCAGTACTTC. It encodes CAAGGSTPETQYF.

This clone was seen more than once but under ten times. V gene TRBV9 combines with J gene TRBJ2-1, with TRBD2 matching over 13 bases. CDR3 length: 17 residues. Germline CDR1 SGDLS, CDR2 YYNGEE. V dropped 2 bases and J dropped 4; count of bases not matched to a gene: 6. This chain's CDR3 is CASSVGLAGALYNEQFF. The DNA for the CDR3 is TGTGCCAGCAGCGTCGGACTAGCGGGGGCCTTGTACAATGAGCAGTTCTTC. The whole variable domain, filled in from reference TRBV9 and TRBJ2-1, reads DSGVTQTPKHLITATGQRVTLRCSPRSGDLSVYWYQQSLDQGLQFLIQYYNGEERAKGNILERFSAQQFPDLHSELNLSSLELGDSALYFCASSVGLAGALYNEQFFGPGTRLTVL.

This clone was detected a few times. The chain employs TRBV18 and TRBJ2-1; the D call may be TRBD1 or TRBD2 (6 bases each). This CDR3 region has 17 residues. Germline V CDR1 and CDR2: KGHSH, LQKENI. V was cut by 2 bases and J by 8 bases, with 22 bases left in between. The CDR3 spells CASSPGKGGQGFDEQFF. The CDR3, as DNA: TGTGCCAGCTCACCAGGAAAGGGGGGCCAGGGTTTCGATGAGCAGTTCTTC.

The J gene is TRBJ1-1, the V gene TRBV5-6, with D perhaps TRBD1 (6 bases). The length of the CDR3 is 14 residues. Germline CDR1 is SGHDT and CDR2 is YYEEEE. V lost 2 bases and J lost 3, with 11 bases in between. The CDR3 sequence is CASSFQGRDTEAFF. The CDR3 DNA follows: TGTGCCAGCAGCTTCCAGGGGCGGGACACTGAAGCTTTCTTT. Looking up the rest from reference TRBV5-6 and TRBJ1-1 gives the full variable domain: DAGVTQSPTHLIKTRGQQVTLRCSPKSGHDTVSWYQQALGQGPQFIFQYYEEEERQRGNFPDRFSGHQFPNYSSELNVNALLLGDSALYLCASSFQGRDTEAFFGQGTRLTVV.

V and J are TRBV5-6 and TRBJ1-5, with D unclear. From germline, CDR1 is SGHDT and CDR2 YYEEEE. Between the trimmed V and J ends, which lost 0 bases and 2 bases, there was a span of 9 bases. This CDR3 has 15 amino acids. As DNA, the CDR3 is TGTGCCAGCAGCTTGGGAATCGTCGGCAATCAGCCCCAGCATTTT. It yields the protein CASSLGIVGNQPQHF. Full variable domain (remainder filled in from reference TRBV5-6 and TRBJ1-5): DAGVTQSPTHLIKTRGQQVTLRCSPKSGHDTVSWYQQALGQGPQFIFQYYEEEERQRGNFPDRFSGHQFPNYSSELNVNALLLGDSALYLCASSLGIVGNQPQHFGDGTRLSIL.

In DNA form, the CDR3 reads TGCGCCAGCAGCTTCCAAGTCCGGGACCCCAGCTCCTACAATGAGCAGTTCTTC. This translates into CASSFQVRDPSSYNEQFF. The J gene is TRBJ2-1, the V gene TRBV5-1; either TRBD1 or TRBD2 may supply D (5 bases each). CDR3 length equals 18 residues. Trimming cost V 2 bases and J 0 bases, with 18 bases left between them. Germline values: CDR1 SGHRS, CDR2 YFSETQ.

The chain recombines TRBV18 with TRBJ1-2, with D uncertain. The ends were cut back, 0 bases at V and 4 bases at J, with 9 bases in the middle. The CDR3 sequence is 14 residues long. CDR1 and CDR2 from the germline V gene are KGHSH and LQKENI. The CDR3 is CASSPPNRSYGYTF. The CDR3, as DNA: TGTGCCAGCTCACCACCGAACAGATCCTATGGCTACACCTTC.

This clone was recorded a few times. J is TRBJ2-1 and V is TRBV7-9, with no clear D. Germline CDR1 reads SEHNR; CDR2 reads FQNEAQ (reference sequence). Trimming pared 3 bases from V and 0 bases from J, leaving 9 bases between. The CDR3 has 15 amino acids. CDR3 sequence reads: CASSLRGSSYNEQFF. CDR3 bases: TGTGCCAGCAGCTTGCGAGGAAGCTCCTACAATGAGCAGTTCTTC.

The table lists this clone with a count of one. The chain combines TRBV11-3 with TRBJ1-6; tentatively, D is TRBD1 (6 bases). Per the germline V gene, CDR1 is SGHNT and CDR2 is YENEEA. The V gene lost 5 bases and the J gene lost 9 bases, with 14 bases spanning the gap. CDR3 size: 14 residues. The CDR3 sequence: CASSPGRGISPLHF. The CDR3 nucleotides are TGTGCCAGCAGCCCCGGGAGGGGGATTTCACCCCTCCACTTT.

The chain employs TRBV11-1 and TRBJ2-3; D is ambiguous. Per germline, CDR1 SGHAT and CDR2 FQDESV (reference sequence). The CDR3 runs 14 residues. Trimming cost V 5 bases and J 2 bases, with 11 bases left between them. CDR3 coding DNA: TGTGCCAGCAGCCTTGACTGGACCACAGATACGCAGTATTTT. The encoded protein is CASSLDWTTDTQYF.

In its sample, this clone was seen a few times. The CDR3 region has the DNA TGTGCCAGCAGCCTACGGGACGTACACGAGCAGTACTTC. It is translated as CASSLRDVHEQYF. This chain connects TRBV11-3 to TRBJ2-7; D tentatively reads TRBD1 or TRBD2 (5 bases each). The CDR3 covers 13 residues. Germline CDR1 reads SGHNT; CDR2 reads YENEEA. With 5 bases removed from V and 5 bases from J, the gap between germline ends came to 13 bases.

The chain joins TRBV10-1 to TRBJ2-1, with D possibly matching TRBD2 (5 bases). Trimming shortened V by 4 bases and J by 6 bases, and 10 bases separated the two germline ends. The CDR3 spans 13 residues. The V gene's germline CDR1 is WNHNN and CDR2 SYGVQD (reference sequence). CDR3 bases: TGCGCCAGCAGTGGGGCGGGTCGCAATGAGCAGTTCTTC. It yields the protein CASSGAGRNEQFF.

The V and J genes are TRBV30 and TRBJ1-2; 9 bases align to TRBD1. The CDR3 has 17 residues. V gave up 8 bases and J gave up 0 bases; unmatched junction bases: 16. Germline assignment: CDR1 GTSNPN and CDR2 SVGIG (reference sequence). The CDR3 sequence is CAQIRDRVIPTNYGYTF. CDR3 bases: TGTGCCCAGATCCGGGACAGGGTAATCCCAACTAACTATGGCTACACCTTC.

This clone was seen a few times. CDR3 DNA sequence: TGTGCCAGCAGTCAAAAAAACGTCGCACAAGAGACCCAGTACTTC. As protein: CASSQKNVAQETQYF. V and J are TRBV27 and TRBJ2-5; D remains unclear. This CDR3 is built from 15 residues. The V end was cut by 5 bases, the J end by 2 bases, with 15 bases between. Germline-derived CDR1 and CDR2 are MNHEY and SMNVEV (reference sequence).

The genes are TRBV6-1 and TRBJ1-2; 7 bases line up with TRBD1. Per germline, CDR1 MNHNS and CDR2 SASEGT. The junction had 7 bases not matched to a gene; V was cut back by 3 bases and J by 6 bases. The CDR3 contains 14 residues. CDR3 in DNA: TGTGCCAGCAGTGAGGACAGGCCGAAGGATGGCTACACCTTC. It is translated as CASSEDRPKDGYTF.